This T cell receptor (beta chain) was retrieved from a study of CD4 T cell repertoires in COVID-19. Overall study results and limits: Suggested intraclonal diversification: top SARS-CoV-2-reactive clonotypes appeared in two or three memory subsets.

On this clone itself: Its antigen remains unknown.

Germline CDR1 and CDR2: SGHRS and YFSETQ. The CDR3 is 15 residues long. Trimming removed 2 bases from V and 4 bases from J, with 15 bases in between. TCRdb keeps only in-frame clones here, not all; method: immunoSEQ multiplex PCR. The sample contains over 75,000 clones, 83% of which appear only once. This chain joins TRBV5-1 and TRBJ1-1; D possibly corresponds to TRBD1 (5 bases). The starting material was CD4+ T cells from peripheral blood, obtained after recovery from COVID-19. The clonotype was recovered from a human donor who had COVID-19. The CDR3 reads CASSLSVRGGTEAFF. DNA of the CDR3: TGCGCCAGCAGCTTAAGTGTTAGGGGAGGCACTGAAGCTTTCTTT.